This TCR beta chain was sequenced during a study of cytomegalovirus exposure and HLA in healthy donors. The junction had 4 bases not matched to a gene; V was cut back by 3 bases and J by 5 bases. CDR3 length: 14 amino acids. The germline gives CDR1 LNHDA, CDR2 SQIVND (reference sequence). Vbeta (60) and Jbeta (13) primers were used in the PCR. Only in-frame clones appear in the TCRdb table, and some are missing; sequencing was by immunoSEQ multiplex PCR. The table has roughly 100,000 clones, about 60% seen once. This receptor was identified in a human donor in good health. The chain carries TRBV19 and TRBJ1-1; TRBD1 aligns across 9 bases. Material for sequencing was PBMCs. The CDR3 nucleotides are TGTGCCAGTAGTATTGGACAGGGGAGTACTGAAGCTTTCTTT. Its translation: CASSIGQGSTEAFF.